This is a list of T cell receptor beta chains from one sample in a study of human T cells and chemical hapten exposure. MiXCR was run by TCRdb on the RACE reads, yielding one entry per CDR3 protein. The repertoire has 130,000 or so distinct CDR3 sequences, approximately 10% of them found once; the top ten carry under 2.5%. Sequencing was performed on whole blood, taken in connection with sensitization to the hapten diphenylcyclopropenone (DPC). The receptor source for this set is a woman aged 45-59 years with alopecia areata. Some clones in this sample may be carry-over from other donors' samples. The conserved cysteine and the conserved F or W are not part of the CDR3 here.

TRBJ2-7	TRBV3-1	ASSQERLVGYEQY
TRBJ1-1	TRBV10-1	ASSLLQGGTEAF
TRBJ1-2	TRBV12-3/TRBV12-4	ASRVTGWDGYT
TRBJ2-5	TRBV12-3/TRBV12-4	ASSRTGRQETQY
TRBJ2-3	TRBV29-1	SGGDLDTQY
TRBJ1-2	TRBV24-1	ATSGGQDDGYT
TRBJ1-6	TRBV7-8	ASSLEAAPFYNSPLH
TRBJ2-7	TRBV20-1	SARDGTSYEQY
TRBJ1-6	TRBV5-1	ASSPGQGARSPLH
TRBJ1-1	TRBV5-1	ASSLDSGYTEAF
TRBJ2-2	TRBV3-1	ASSQAHTGELF
TRBJ1-6	TRBV10-3	AIYPGGGSPLH
TRBJ1-5	TRBV20-1	SACRDRNQPQH
TRBJ1-1	TRBV5-1	ASSLAGGTVANEAF
TRBJ2-2	TRBV4-1	ASSQEARGGELF
TRBJ2-7	TRBV7-2	ASSPEIYEQY
TRBJ2-3	TRBV7-9	ASIPLSTDTQY
TRBJ1-1	TRBV2	ASSPPETTEAF
TRBJ1-2	TRBV2	ASTQRRGYT
TRBJ1-2	TRBV30	AWSPPGGDYGYT
TRBJ1-4	TRBV7-6	ASSSGGEGEKLF
TRBJ1-5	TRBV19	ASTEGGGRGNQPQH
TRBJ1-1	TRBV2	ASSIFGGTEAF
TRBJ2-4	TRBV29-1	SVGTAQRGNIQY
TRBJ2-2	TRBV5-1	ASSLGTGELRTGELF
TRBJ1-1	TRBV6-2/TRBV6-3	ATVTMNTEAF
TRBJ2-1	TRBV29-1	SGGGGSSYNEQF
TRBJ2-7	TRBV6-1	ASSEGPSEQY
TRBJ2-5	TRBV7-4	ARSRWERSETQY
TRBJ1-5	TRBV20-1	SAPGGSNQPQH
TRBJ1-1	TRBV4-1	ASSAAGTEAF
TRBJ1-2	TRBV28	ASSSLFAAGYT
TRBJ2-5	TRBV28	ASSWRETQY
TRBJ2-1	TRBV13	ASSLVSGTHNEQF
TRBJ2-2	TRBV27	ASSFWGAKETGELF
TRBJ1-6	TRBV27	ASSSYRDFGSPLH
TRBJ1-4	TRBV6-5	ASAPGESVEKLF
TRBJ2-1	TRBV10-2	ASSEPTGTYNEQF
TRBJ2-5	TRBV15	VTSSRDSQETQY
TRBJ2-4	TRBV28	ASSPFSAENIQY
TRBJ2-6	TRBV25-1	ASSEVQGEAGANVLT
TRBJ1-1	TRBV5-4	ASSLERGLGTEAF
TRBJ1-6	TRBV10-3	AISPGTGYSPLH
TRBJ2-7	TRBV11-2	ASSPQHRAHEQY
TRBJ1-5	TRBV20-1	SARDRRTSNQPQH
TRBJ2-7	TRBV7-8	ASSSRDSWGEQY
TRBJ2-7	TRBV20-1	SAGQLTGAYEQY
TRBJ1-2	TRBV7-2	ASSPTATFYGYT
TRBJ2-7	TRBV29-1	SAAETPSSYEQY
TRBJ2-7	TRBV6-2/TRBV6-3	ASSYSASGRSYEQY
TRBJ1-2	TRBV3-1	ASSQGADGAYGYT
TRBJ2-1	TRBV6-2/TRBV6-3	ASSLAGEAYNEQF
TRBJ2-2	TRBV7-9	ASTLIGVNTGELF
TRBJ1-5	TRBV27	ASRETGERPQH
TRBJ1-4	TRBV20-1	SARALHRVTNEKLF